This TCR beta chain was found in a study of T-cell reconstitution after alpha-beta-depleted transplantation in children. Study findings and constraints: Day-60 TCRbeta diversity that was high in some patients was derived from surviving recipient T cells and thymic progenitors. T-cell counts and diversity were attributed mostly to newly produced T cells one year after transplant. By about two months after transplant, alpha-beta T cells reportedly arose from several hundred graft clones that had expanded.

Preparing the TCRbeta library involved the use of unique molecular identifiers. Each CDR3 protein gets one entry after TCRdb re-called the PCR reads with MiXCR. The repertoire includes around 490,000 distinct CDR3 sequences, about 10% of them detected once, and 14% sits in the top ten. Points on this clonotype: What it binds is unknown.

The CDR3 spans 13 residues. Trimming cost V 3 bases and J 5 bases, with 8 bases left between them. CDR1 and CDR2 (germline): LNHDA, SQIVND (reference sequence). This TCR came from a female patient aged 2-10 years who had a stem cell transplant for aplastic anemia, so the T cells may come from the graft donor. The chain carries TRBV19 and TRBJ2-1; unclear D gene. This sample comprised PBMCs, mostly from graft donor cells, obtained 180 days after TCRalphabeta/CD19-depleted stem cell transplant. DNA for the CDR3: TGTGCCAGTAGTATCGGCGGTGACAATGAGCAGTTCTTC. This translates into CASSIGGDNEQFF.